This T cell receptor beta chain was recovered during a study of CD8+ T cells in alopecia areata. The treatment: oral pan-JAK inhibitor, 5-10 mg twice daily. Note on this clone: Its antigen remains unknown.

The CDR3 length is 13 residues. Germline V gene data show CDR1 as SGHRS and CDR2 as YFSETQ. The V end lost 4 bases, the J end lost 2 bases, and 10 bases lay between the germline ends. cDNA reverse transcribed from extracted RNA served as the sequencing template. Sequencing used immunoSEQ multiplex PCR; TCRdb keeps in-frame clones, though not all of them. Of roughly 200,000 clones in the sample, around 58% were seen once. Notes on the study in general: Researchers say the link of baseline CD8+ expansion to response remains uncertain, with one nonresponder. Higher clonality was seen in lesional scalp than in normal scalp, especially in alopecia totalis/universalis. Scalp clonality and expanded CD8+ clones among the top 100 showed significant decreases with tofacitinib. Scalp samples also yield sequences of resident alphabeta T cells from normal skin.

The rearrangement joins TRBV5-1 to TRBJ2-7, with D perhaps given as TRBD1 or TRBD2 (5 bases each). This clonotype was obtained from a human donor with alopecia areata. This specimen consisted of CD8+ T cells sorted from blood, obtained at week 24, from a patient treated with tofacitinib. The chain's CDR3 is CASSRDETYEQYF. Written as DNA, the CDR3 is TGCGCCAGCAGCCGGGACGAGACCTACGAGCAGTACTTC.